The 10 T cell receptor beta chains below all came from one sample that was sequenced in a study of CD8 T cells in ankylosing spondylitis. In TCRdb, the 5' RACE reads were re-called with MiXCR into one record per CDR3 protein. The sample lists about 36,000 distinct CDR3 sequences, 4.5% to 6% occurring once. The sequenced sample was blood, either unsorted or a sorted T cell fraction (not recorded which). Receptor source: a male donor with ankylosing spondylitis or in good health (not recorded which).

The table lists this clonotype with many counts. The V gene is TRBV7-2, the J gene TRBJ1-1; D call uncertain. V lost 5 bases to trimming and J lost 0 bases, with 7 bases between them. Germline V gene data show CDR1 as SGHTA and CDR2 as FQGNSA. The CDR3 extends over 13 amino acids. The CDR3 loop is CASSPEMNTEAFF. The CDR3 coding sequence is TGTGCCAGCAGCCCGGAGATGAACACTGAAGCTTTCTTT.

This clonotype was recorded many times. This chain joins TRBV2 and TRBJ2-2; TRBD1 might be the D (5 bases). Germline lookup yields CDR1 SNHLY and CDR2 FYNNEI. The CDR3 consists of 16 residues. V dropped 8 bases and J dropped 5 bases, with 21 bases sitting between them. Written as DNA, the CDR3 is TGTGCCAGCGGTCCCGTACTTTTCAGGGAAACCGGGGAGCTGTTTTTT. This encodes CASGPVLFRETGELFF.

This clonotype was seen ten or more times. The chain recombines TRBV12-3 or TRBV12-4 with TRBJ1-3; D is possibly TRBD1 (5 bases). V lost 6 bases and J 11 bases, leaving 32 bases between the germline ends. The CDR3 spans 18 residues. The CDR3 region is CASSAPPGLTLWKQSIYF. As DNA, the CDR3 is TGTGCCAGCAGCGCTCCACCGGGACTTACACTCTGGAAACAATCCATATATTTT.

This clonotype was observed many times. The chain is built from TRBV6-5 and TRBJ1-1; possibly TRBD1 for D (5 bases). The CDR3 length is 13 residues. Germline loops: CDR1 MNHEY, CDR2 SVGAGI. The germline V and J ends were trimmed by 7 bases and 7 bases, with 16 bases remaining between them. The CDR3 DNA reads as TGTGCCAGCACCAGTCAGGGACTACTTGAAGCTTTCTTT. Residues: CASTSQGLLEAFF.

At least ten counts were recorded for this clonotype. This chain joins TRBV6-1 and TRBJ2-2; 7 bases are shared with TRBD2. The V and J ends lost 7 bases and 6 bases, in that order; junction bases with no gene match: 11. The CDR3 spans 15 residues. CDR1 is MNHNS and CDR2 is SASEGT in the germline V gene. The DNA for the CDR3 is TGTGCCAGCACCAGACTAGCTTTGGCGCCCGGGGAGCTGTTTTTT. Translation gives CASTRLALAPGELFF.

There are many counts of this clonotype. V is TRBV20-1 and J is TRBJ1-3; possibly TRBD1 for D (6 bases). Germline-derived CDR1 and CDR2 are DFQATT and SNEGSKA (reference sequence). The V gene lost 0 bases and the J gene lost 0 bases, with 9 bases spanning the gap. The CDR3 sequence is 15 residues long. The CDR3 DNA follows: TGCAGTGCTAGAGATGGGGGGCTCTCTGGAAACACCATATATTTT. Its translation: CSARDGGLSGNTIYF.

This clonotype occurred many times. The rearrangement joins TRBV6-6 to TRBJ1-6; D is unclear. Trimming shortened V by 5 bases and J by 4 bases, and 6 bases separated the two germline ends. The V gene's germline CDR1 is MNHNY and CDR2 SVGAGI (reference sequence). This CDR3 is built from 13 residues. This CDR3 reads CASSRPYNSPLHF. CDR3 nucleotides: TGTGCCAGCAGTAGACCTTATAATTCACCCCTCCACTTT.

This clonotype qualifies as medium-sized. The rearrangement uses TRBV9 and TRBJ2-7, with D tentatively TRBD1 (5 bases). V lost 4 bases, J lost 3 bases, and 14 bases lay in between. CDR3 size: 14 residues. CDR1 SGDLS and CDR2 YYNGEE come from the germline V gene. The CDR3 is CASSPRVQGYEQYF. DNA for the CDR3: TGTGCCAGCAGCCCCCGGGTCCAGGGCTACGAGCAGTACTTC.

The sample holds many counts of this clonotype. J is TRBJ2-1 and V is TRBV7-9; D possibly uses TRBD1 or TRBD2 (6 bases each). Trimming removed 1 base from V and 5 bases from J, with 15 bases in between. CDR1 SEHNR and CDR2 FQNEAQ come from the germline V gene (reference sequence). The CDR3 runs to 16 residues. The CDR3 is CASSLEGGLDDNEQFF. The CDR3 DNA reads as TGTGCCAGCAGCTTAGAAGGGGGGCTCGACGACAATGAGCAGTTCTTC.

This clonotype was seen at least ten times. The chain carries TRBV6-5 and TRBJ1-5; 9 bases agree with TRBD1. The CDR3 length is 15 residues. V was pared by 2 bases and J by 5 bases, with 4 bases of the junction left unmatched. Germline lookup yields CDR1 MNHEY and CDR2 SVGAGI. CDR3 amino acids: CASSYLGTGHQPQHF. In DNA, the CDR3 is TGTGCCAGCAGTTACCTCGGGACAGGGCATCAGCCCCAGCATTTT.